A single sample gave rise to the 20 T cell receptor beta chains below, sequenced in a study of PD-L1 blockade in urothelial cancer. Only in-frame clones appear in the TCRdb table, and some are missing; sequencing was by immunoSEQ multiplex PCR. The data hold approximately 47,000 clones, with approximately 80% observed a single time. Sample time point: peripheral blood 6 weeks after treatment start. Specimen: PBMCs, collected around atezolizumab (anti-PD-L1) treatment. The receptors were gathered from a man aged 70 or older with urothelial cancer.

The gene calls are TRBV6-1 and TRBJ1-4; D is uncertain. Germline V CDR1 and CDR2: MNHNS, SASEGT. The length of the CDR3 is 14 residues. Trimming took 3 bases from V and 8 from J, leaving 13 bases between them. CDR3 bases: TGTGCCAGCAGTGATTGGAGGGAGGAAGAAAAACTGTTTTTT. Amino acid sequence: CASSDWREEEKLFF.

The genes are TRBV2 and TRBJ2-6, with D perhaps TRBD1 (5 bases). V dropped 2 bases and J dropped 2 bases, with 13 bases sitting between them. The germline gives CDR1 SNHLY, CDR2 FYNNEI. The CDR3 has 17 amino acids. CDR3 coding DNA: TGTGCCAGCAGTGAAAGGACACAACGACCTGGGGCCAACGTCCTGACTTTC. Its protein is CASSERTQRPGANVLTF.

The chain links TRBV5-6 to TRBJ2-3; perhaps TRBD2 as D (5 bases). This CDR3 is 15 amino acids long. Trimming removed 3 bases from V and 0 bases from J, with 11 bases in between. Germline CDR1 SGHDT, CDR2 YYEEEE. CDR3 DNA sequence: TGTGCCAGCAGCTCAGCGGCTCTTAGCACAGATACGCAGTATTTT. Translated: CASSSAALSTDTQYF.

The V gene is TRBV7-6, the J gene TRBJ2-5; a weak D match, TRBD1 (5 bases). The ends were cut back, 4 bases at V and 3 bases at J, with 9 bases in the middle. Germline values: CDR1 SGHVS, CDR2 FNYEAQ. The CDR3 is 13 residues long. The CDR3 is CASSSRTKETQYF. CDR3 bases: TGTGCCAGCAGCTCTCGGACAAAAGAGACCCAGTACTTC.

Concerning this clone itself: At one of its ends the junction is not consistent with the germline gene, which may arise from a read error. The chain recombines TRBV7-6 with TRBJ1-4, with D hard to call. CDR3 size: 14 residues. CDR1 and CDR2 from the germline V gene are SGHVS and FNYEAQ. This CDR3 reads CASSLAPAKEKLFF. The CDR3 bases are TGTGCCAGCAGCTTAGCGCCCGCTAAGGAAAAACTGTTTTTT.

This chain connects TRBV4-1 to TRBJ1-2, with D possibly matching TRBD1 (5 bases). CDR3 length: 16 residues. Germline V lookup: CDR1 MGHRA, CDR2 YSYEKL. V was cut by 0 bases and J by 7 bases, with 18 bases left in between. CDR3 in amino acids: CASSQDLRQPSRGYTF. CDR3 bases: TGCGCCAGCAGCCAAGATTTGCGACAGCCCTCCCGTGGCTACACCTTC.

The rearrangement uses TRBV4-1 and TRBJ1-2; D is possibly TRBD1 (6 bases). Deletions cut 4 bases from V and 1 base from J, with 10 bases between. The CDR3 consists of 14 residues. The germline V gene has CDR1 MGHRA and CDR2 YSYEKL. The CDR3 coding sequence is TGCGCCAGCAGCCCAATACAGGGTAACTATGGCTACACCTTC. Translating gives CASSPIQGNYGYTF.

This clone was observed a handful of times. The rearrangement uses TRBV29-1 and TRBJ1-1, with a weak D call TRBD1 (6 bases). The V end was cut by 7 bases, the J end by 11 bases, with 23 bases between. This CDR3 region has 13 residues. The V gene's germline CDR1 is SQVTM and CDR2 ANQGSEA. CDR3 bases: TGCAGCGCATCACCGTCAACAGGGCAGCGGGCTTTCTTT. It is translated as CSASPSTGQRAFF.

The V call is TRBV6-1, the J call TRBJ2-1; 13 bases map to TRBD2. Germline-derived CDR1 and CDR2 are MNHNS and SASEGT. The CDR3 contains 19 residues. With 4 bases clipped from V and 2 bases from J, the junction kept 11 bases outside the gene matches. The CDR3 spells CASSAKGLGTSGAYNEQFF. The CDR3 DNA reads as TGTGCCAGCAGTGCTAAGGGACTCGGGACTAGCGGGGCCTACAATGAGCAGTTCTTC.

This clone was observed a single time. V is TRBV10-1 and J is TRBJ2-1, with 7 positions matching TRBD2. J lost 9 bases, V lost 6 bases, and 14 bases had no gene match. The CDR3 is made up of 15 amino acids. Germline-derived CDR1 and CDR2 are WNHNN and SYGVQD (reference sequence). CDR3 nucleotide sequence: TGCGCCAGCAGCCGCGCGGGAGTGGGGGTTGGTGAGCAGTTCTTC. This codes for CASSRAGVGVGEQFF.

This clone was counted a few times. Written as DNA, the CDR3 is TGCAGTGCTAGGGGGACTTCTGAAGCTTTCTTT. Protein product: CSARGTSEAFF. The chain joins TRBV20-1 to TRBJ1-1, with a tentative D call TRBD1 (5 bases). Trimming removed 3 bases at V and 6 bases at J, with 8 bases between. Germline CDR1 DFQATT, CDR2 SNEGSKA (reference sequence). This CDR3 is built from 11 residues.

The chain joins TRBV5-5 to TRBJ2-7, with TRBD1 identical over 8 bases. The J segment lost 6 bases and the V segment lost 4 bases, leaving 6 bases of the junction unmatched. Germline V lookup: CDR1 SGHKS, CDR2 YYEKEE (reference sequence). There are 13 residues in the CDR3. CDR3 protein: CASSRDRIGEQYF. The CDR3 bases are TGTGCCAGCAGCCGGGACAGGATAGGCGAGCAGTACTTC.

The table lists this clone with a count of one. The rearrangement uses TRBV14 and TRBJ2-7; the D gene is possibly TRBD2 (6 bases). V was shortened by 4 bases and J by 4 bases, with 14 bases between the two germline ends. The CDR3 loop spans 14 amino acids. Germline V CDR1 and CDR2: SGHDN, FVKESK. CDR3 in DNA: TGTGCCAGCAGCCGAGGACGTGGGGGGTACGAGCAGTACTTC. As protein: CASSRGRGGYEQYF.

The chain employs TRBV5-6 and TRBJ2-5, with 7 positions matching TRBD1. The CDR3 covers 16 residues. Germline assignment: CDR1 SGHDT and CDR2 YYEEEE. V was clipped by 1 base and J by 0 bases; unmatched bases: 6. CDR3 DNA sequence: TGTGCCAGCAGCTTGAAAGGGACAGCGAACCAAGAGACCCAGTACTTC. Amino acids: CASSLKGTANQETQYF.

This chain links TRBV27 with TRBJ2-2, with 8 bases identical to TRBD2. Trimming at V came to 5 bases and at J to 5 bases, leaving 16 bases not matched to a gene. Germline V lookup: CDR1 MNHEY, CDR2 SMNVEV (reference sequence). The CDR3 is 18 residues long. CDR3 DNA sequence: TGTGCCAGCAGTCCAGGCCGTCCGGGGGGCGGGGGGACCGGGGAGCTGTTTTTT. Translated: CASSPGRPGGGGTGELFF.

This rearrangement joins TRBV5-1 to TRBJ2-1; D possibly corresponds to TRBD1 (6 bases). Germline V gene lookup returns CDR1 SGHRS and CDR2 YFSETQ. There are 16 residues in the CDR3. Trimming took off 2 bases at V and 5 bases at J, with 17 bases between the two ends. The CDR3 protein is CASSLQGYGANNEQFF. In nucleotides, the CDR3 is TGCGCCAGCAGCTTACAGGGTTATGGCGCGAACAATGAGCAGTTCTTC.

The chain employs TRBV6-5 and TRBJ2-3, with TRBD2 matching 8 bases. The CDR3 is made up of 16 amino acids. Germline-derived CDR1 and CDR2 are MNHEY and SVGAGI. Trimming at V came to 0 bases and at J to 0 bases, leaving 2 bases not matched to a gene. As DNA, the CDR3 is TGTGCCAGCAGTTACTCACTAGCGGTCAGCACAGATACGCAGTATTTT. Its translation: CASSYSLAVSTDTQYF.

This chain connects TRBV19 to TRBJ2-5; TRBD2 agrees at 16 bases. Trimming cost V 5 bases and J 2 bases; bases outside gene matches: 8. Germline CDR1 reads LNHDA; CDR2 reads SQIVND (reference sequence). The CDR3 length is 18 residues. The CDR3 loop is CASSLGGLAGGGQETQYF. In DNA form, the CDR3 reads TGTGCCAGTAGTCTAGGGGGACTAGCGGGAGGGGGACAAGAGACCCAGTACTTC.

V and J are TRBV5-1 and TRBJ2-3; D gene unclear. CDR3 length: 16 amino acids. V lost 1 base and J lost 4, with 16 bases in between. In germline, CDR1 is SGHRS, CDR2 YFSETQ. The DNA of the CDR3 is TGCGCCAGCAGCTTGACCCTAGTATCCCAAGCAGATACGCAGTATTTT. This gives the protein CASSLTLVSQADTQYF.

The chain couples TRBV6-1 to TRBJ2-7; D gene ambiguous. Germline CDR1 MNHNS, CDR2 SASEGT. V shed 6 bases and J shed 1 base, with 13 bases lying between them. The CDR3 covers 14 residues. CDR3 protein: CASSFRVASYEQYF. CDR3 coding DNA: TGTGCCAGCAGCTTCCGGGTGGCTTCCTACGAGCAGTACTTC.